These 5 T cell receptor beta chains originate from one sample sequenced in a study of blood T cells in healthy people across ages. The second PCR ran about 6 to 12 cycles with a sample-barcoded 5' primer and J-beta primers. One entry per CDR3 protein, called by TCRdb with MiXCR from the 5' RACE reads. The table includes almost 550,000 distinct CDR3 sequences, 24% detected once. These records were also assigned to another study, of T cells of mothers and their children.

The specimen was blood. The source of these receptors is a boy aged 5-17 years in good health.

For this clonotype: At one end the junction does not follow the germline gene, possibly because of a read error. The rearrangement links TRBV14 to TRBJ1-2; D unclear. CDR3 length equals 15 residues. Germline CDR1 SGHDN, CDR2 FVKESK. CDR3 sequence reads: CANSQDRGFKDGYTF. In nucleotides, the CDR3 is TGTGCCAACAGCCAAGACCGGGGATTTAAGGATGGCTACACCTTC.

The chain couples TRBV7-9 to TRBJ2-7, with no clear D. The CDR3 has 13 residues. Germline V gives CDR1 SEHNR, CDR2 FQNEAQ (reference sequence). V lost 8 bases, J lost 3 bases, and 14 bases lay in between. The CDR3 reads CASSRDWGYEQYF. The CDR3 DNA reads as TGTGCCAGCTCGAGAGACTGGGGCTACGAGCAGTACTTC.

This chain's CDR3 is CASSFNGRATDTQYF. CDR3 coding DNA: TGTGCCAGCAGCTTCAATGGCAGGGCGACAGATACGCAGTATTTT. The chain employs TRBV7-2 and TRBJ2-3; D is possibly TRBD1 (5 bases). Germline V gene lookup returns CDR1 SGHTA and CDR2 FQGNSA. V was cut by 3 bases and J by 3 bases, with 13 bases left in between. The CDR3 sequence is 15 residues long.

This clonotype was seen ten or more times. V is TRBV18 and J is TRBJ2-3; D is unresolved. This CDR3 spans 11 amino acids. Trimming pared 3 bases from V and 2 bases from J, leaving 0 bases between. In germline, CDR1 is KGHSH, CDR2 LQKENI. The CDR3 reads CASSPTDTQYF. For the CDR3, the DNA is TGTGCCAGCTCACCCACAGATACGCAGTATTTT. Supplemented by reference TRBV18 and TRBJ2-3, the full variable domain reads NAGVMQNPRHLVRRRGQEARLRCSPMKGHSHVYWYRQLPEEGLKFMVYLQKENIIDESGMPKERFSAEFPKEGPSILRIQQVVRGDSAAYFCASSPTDTQYFGPGTRLTVL.

This chain uses TRBV6-2 or TRBV6-3 with TRBJ1-5; D is unresolved. The ends were cut back, 2 bases at V and 5 bases at J, with 13 bases in the middle. Germline CDR1 reads MNHEY; CDR2 reads SVGEGT. This CDR3 is 15 amino acids long. CDR3 coding DNA: TGTGCCAGCAGTTACGGGTGGCAGTCGGATCAGCCCCAGCATTTT. Amino acids: CASSYGWQSDQPQHF.